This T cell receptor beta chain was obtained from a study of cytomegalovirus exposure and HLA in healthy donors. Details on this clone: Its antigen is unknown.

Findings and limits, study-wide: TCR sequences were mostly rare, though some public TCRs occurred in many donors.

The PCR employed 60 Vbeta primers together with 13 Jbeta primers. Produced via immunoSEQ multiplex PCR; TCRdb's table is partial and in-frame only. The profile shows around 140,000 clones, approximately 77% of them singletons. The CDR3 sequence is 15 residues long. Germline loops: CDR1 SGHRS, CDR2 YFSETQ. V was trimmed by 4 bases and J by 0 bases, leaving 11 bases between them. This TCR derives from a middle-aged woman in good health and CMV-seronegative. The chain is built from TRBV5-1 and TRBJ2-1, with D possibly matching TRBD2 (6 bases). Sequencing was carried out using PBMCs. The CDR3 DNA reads TGCGCCAGCAGCGATAGCGGTAGCTCCTACAATGAGCAGTTCTTC. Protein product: CASSDSGSSYNEQFF.